This T cell receptor (beta chain) was obtained from a study of cytomegalovirus exposure and HLA in healthy donors. As for the study in general: When 350 to 500 donors were genotyped, roughly 82% of them were found to fall in the Caucasian-associated ancestry cluster.

Use of 60 Vbeta and 13 Jbeta primers characterized the PCR. Assay used: immunoSEQ multiplex PCR; TCRdb lists only in-frame clones, some missing. The sample has some 130,000 clones, about 80% seen once; the top ten hold just over 2.5%. The sequencing sample was made of PBMCs. The TCR originated in a man aged 30-40 years in good health and CMV-seronegative.

The CDR3 DNA reads TGTGCCAGCAGTGGCAACTATGGCTACACCTTC. Translation: CASSGNYGYTF. J is TRBJ1-2 and V is TRBV28, with D unclear. The CDR3 covers 11 residues. Germline V lookup: CDR1 MDHEN, CDR2 SYDVKM. Trimming removed 5 bases from V and 2 bases from J, with 3 bases in between.